The 25 T cell receptor beta chains below come from one sample, sequenced in a study of T-cell memory formation after mild COVID-19. TCRdb called the 5' RACE reads again in MiXCR, with one record for every CDR3 protein. The sample consists of some 490,000 distinct CDR3 sequences, roughly 20% of them appearing once. Specimen: PBMCs or a T cell subset sorted from them (not recorded which). The source is an adult woman who had mild COVID-19 (a few samples of this study predate the infection). Cell type and time point are not known.

This clonotype was seen repeatedly, ten times or more. The CDR3 loop reads CASSTGNQPQHF. In DNA, the CDR3 is TGTGCCAGCAGTACAGGGAATCAGCCCCAGCATTTT. The V and J genes are TRBV7-9 and TRBJ1-5; the D gene is possibly TRBD1 (6 bases). Germline-derived CDR1 and CDR2 are SEHNR and FQNEAQ (reference sequence). This CDR3 has 12 amino acids. Trimming pared 6 bases from V and 4 bases from J, leaving 7 bases between.

This chain links TRBV7-2 with TRBJ2-3; D is uncertain. Germline V gene sequence: CDR1 SGHTA, CDR2 FQGNSA. This CDR3 has 13 amino acids. Trimming stripped 7 bases from V and 6 bases from J, with 14 bases between. CDR3 nucleotides: TGTGCCAGCACCGGATATTTAGAGGATACGCAGTATTTT. Translation: CASTGYLEDTQYF.

This clonotype was observed many times. The gene calls are TRBV15 and TRBJ2-1, with 10 bases matching TRBD2. V shed 3 bases, J shed 13 bases, and the junction held 6 bases outside the gene matches. The V gene's germline CDR1 is LNHNV and CDR2 YYDKDF (reference sequence). This CDR3 contains 13 residues. The CDR3 bases are TGTGCCACCAGCAGTTCTAGCGGGAGACCCCAGTTCTTC. It translates to CATSSSSGRPQFF.

This clonotype came up a few times. J is TRBJ1-1 and V is TRBV6-6; 10 nucleotides agree with TRBD1. The V and J ends lost 10 bases and 2 bases, in that order; junction bases with no gene match: 19. In germline, CDR1 is MNHNY, CDR2 SVGAGI (reference sequence). CDR3 size: 18 residues. The CDR3 DNA sequence: TGTGCCACGGACTGGAACGGACAGGGGGTGGATGGAAACACTGAAGCTTTCTTT. It encodes CATDWNGQGVDGNTEAFF.

This clonotype was recorded at least ten times. V gene TRBV5-1 combines with J gene TRBJ1-6; 8 nucleotides align to TRBD1. Germline CDR1 SGHRS, CDR2 YFSETQ. The CDR3 has 16 residues. J lost 6 bases, V lost 4 bases, and 9 bases had no gene match. CDR3 sequence reads: CASSISGQGTNSPLHF. DNA of the CDR3: TGCGCCAGCAGCATATCCGGACAGGGAACTAATTCACCCCTCCACTTT.

This sequence joins TRBV7-9 and TRBJ1-1; D gene uncertain. CDR3 length: 13 amino acids. The V end lost 4 bases, the J end lost 3 bases, and 9 bases lay between the germline ends. Germline V gives CDR1 SEHNR, CDR2 FQNEAQ (reference sequence). For the CDR3, the DNA is TGTGCCAGCAGCTGGGGAGGTGACACTGAAGCTTTCTTT. Translating gives CASSWGGDTEAFF.

The table lists this clonotype with a few counts. V gene TRBV24-1 combines with J gene TRBJ2-2; D not resolved. Trimming cost V 5 bases and J 7 bases, with 4 bases left between them. The CDR3 spans 11 residues. Germline V gene sequence: CDR1 KGHDR, CDR2 SFDVKD. For the CDR3, the DNA is TGTGCCACCAGTGGAATCGGGGAGCTGTTTTTT. It yields the protein CATSGIGELFF.

The chain is built from TRBV29-1 and TRBJ2-5; 7 positions match TRBD2. Trimming removed 4 bases from V and 5 bases from J; junction bases left unmatched: 7. This CDR3 region has 13 residues. The germline CDR1 and CDR2 sequences are SQVTM and ANQGSEA. CDR3: CSVGPGGGETQYF. In DNA, the CDR3 is TGCAGCGTTGGGCCCGGGGGAGGGGAGACCCAGTACTTC.

The gene calls are TRBV7-8 and TRBJ1-2, with D perhaps matching TRBD1 (6 bases). Looked up from germline, CDR1 is SGHVS and CDR2 is FQNEAQ. The V gene lost 1 base and the J gene lost 5 bases, with 14 bases spanning the gap. This CDR3 comprises 15 residues. The CDR3 sequence is CASSLELGGGYGYTF. CDR3 nucleotides: TGTGCCAGCAGCTTAGAGCTAGGGGGTGGTTATGGCTACACCTTC.

J is TRBJ1-3 and V is TRBV20-1, with D hard to call. Trimming removed 2 bases from V and 2 bases from J, with 1 base in between. Germline assignment: CDR1 DFQATT and CDR2 SNEGSKA (reference sequence). This CDR3 has 11 amino acids. DNA of the CDR3: TGCAGTGCTAGAACTGGAAACACCATATATTTT. Residues: CSARTGNTIYF.

This clonotype was counted only a few times. The chain joins TRBV5-1 to TRBJ2-7; the D gene is possibly TRBD1 (5 bases). Germline V gene sequence: CDR1 SGHRS, CDR2 YFSETQ. The CDR3 loop spans 14 amino acids. V was trimmed by 0 bases and J by 2 bases, leaving 9 bases between them. In DNA form, the CDR3 reads TGCGCCAGCAGCTTGGGGACACCCACCTACGAGCAGTACTTC. Translated, it gives CASSLGTPTYEQYF. Complete variable domain (other parts from reference TRBV5-1 and TRBJ2-7): KAGVTQTPRYLIKTRGQQVTLSCSPISGHRSVSWYQQTPGQGLQFLFEYFSETQRNKGNFPGRFSGRQFSNSRSEMNVSTLELGDSALYLCASSLGTPTYEQYFGPGTRLTVT.

The chain has TRBV19 and TRBJ2-3; 9 bases line up with TRBD2. This CDR3 has 15 amino acids. Losses at the gene ends were 5 bases for V and 5 bases for J; bases not matched to a gene: 8. The V gene's germline CDR1 is LNHDA and CDR2 SQIVND (reference sequence). DNA for the CDR3: TGTGCCAGTAGTTTGCGCGGGGGGGTTCAAGATACGCAGTATTTT. It yields the protein CASSLRGGVQDTQYF.

The chain is built from TRBV14 and TRBJ2-5; the D is unclear. CDR1 is SGHDN and CDR2 is FVKESK in the germline V gene. With 2 bases removed from V and 2 bases from J, the gap between germline ends came to 9 bases. There are 14 residues in the CDR3. The CDR3 sequence is CASSQHPPQETQYF. CDR3 DNA: TGTGCCAGCAGCCAACACCCGCCTCAAGAGACCCAGTACTTC.

This chain uses TRBV12-1 with TRBJ1-2; the D call of TRBD1 is as the table states it, not checked on the DNA. TRBV12-1 is designated a pseudogene. This CDR3 has 14 amino acids. In nucleotides, the CDR3 is TGTGCCAGCAGCTTTCCCACAGGGAACTATGGCTACACCTTC. Translation gives CASSFPTGNYGYTF.

The chain couples TRBV20-1 to TRBJ1-3, with TRBD1 as a possible D gene (6 bases). This CDR3 contains 15 residues. CDR1 and CDR2 (germline): DFQATT, SNEGSKA (reference sequence). V was clipped by 3 bases and J by 0 bases, with 12 bases between them. The CDR3 bases are TGCAGTGCTAGGGGGGCAGGGAGCTCTGGAAACACCATATATTTT. The encoded protein is CSARGAGSSGNTIYF.

The chain recombines TRBV5-1 with TRBJ1-6; TRBD1 is a possible D gene (5 bases). The V end lost 4 bases, the J end lost 7 bases, and 24 bases lay between the germline ends. CDR1 and CDR2 from the germline V gene are SGHRS and YFSETQ. The CDR3 runs to 18 residues. This CDR3 is CASSPNVVSGSGNSPLHF. The CDR3 coding sequence is TGCGCCAGCAGCCCAAACGTGGTATCAGGGTCAGGGAATTCACCCCTCCACTTT.

This clonotype was counted a few times. This chain uses TRBV12-3 or TRBV12-4 with TRBJ1-1; D is unclear. V lost 2 bases, J lost 1 base, and 8 bases lay in between. The CDR3 is 14 residues long. DNA of the CDR3: TGTGCCAGCAGTTTATTCGAAACGAACACTGAAGCTTTCTTT. Encoded protein: CASSLFETNTEAFF.

This clonotype appeared a few times. CDR3 nucleotides: TGTGCCTCGTACAGGGATGCCAACGTCCTGACTTTC. Translation: CASYRDANVLTF. The J gene is TRBJ2-6, the V gene TRBV30, with a tentative D call TRBD1 (6 bases). The ends were cut back, 7 bases at V and 7 bases at J, with 11 bases in the middle. The CDR3 is 12 residues long. Germline CDR1 reads GTSNPN; CDR2 reads SVGIG (reference sequence).

A few counts support this clonotype. V gene TRBV12-3 or TRBV12-4 combines with J gene TRBJ2-3, with TRBD1 matching 8 bases. The CDR3 has 15 residues. V gave up 5 bases and J gave up 4 bases; unmatched junction bases: 8. The CDR3 DNA is TGTGCCAGCAGTATGGGACAGGCGGGGCCAGATACGCAGTATTTT. Translated, it gives CASSMGQAGPDTQYF.

This clonotype has ten or more counts. The genes are TRBV20-1 and TRBJ2-1, with D unclear. V lost 0 bases and J lost 8, with 14 bases in between. CDR1 and CDR2 (germline): DFQATT, SNEGSKA (reference sequence). The CDR3 has 14 amino acids. This CDR3 reads CSARDHSSFDEQFF. The CDR3 DNA is TGCAGTGCTAGAGATCATTCTAGTTTCGATGAGCAGTTCTTC.

This chain uses TRBV29-1 with TRBJ1-1; a weak D match, TRBD1 (6 bases). The CDR3 has 13 residues. Per the germline V gene, CDR1 is SQVTM and CDR2 is ANQGSEA. Between the trimmed V and J ends, which lost 6 bases and 6 bases, there was a span of 17 bases. The CDR3 coding sequence is TGCAGCGTAGATTACCAGGGGTCCCCTGAAGCTTTCTTT. Its protein is CSVDYQGSPEAFF.

The rearrangement links TRBV7-9 to TRBJ2-6; D unclear. Germline V gene lookup returns CDR1 SEHNR and CDR2 FQNEAQ (reference sequence). Trimming took 5 bases from V and 3 from J, leaving 8 bases between them. CDR3 size: 14 residues. As DNA, the CDR3 is TGTGCCAGCAGCCCCTCCGGTGGGGCCAACGTCCTGACTTTC. It codes for CASSPSGGANVLTF. Based on the CDR3 plus reference TRBV7-9 and TRBJ2-6, the full variable domain is DTGVSQNPRHKITKRGQNVTFRCDPISEHNRLYWYRQTLGQGPEFLTYFQNEAQLEKSRLLSDRFSAERPKGSFSTLEIQRTEQGDSAMYLCASSPSGGANVLTFGAGSRLTVL.

The chain couples TRBV7-3 to TRBJ2-7; the D gene is possibly TRBD1 (6 bases). The V gene's germline CDR1 is SGHTA and CDR2 FQGTGA. V was cut by 3 bases and J by 1 base, with 10 bases left in between. There are 14 residues in the CDR3. This CDR3 is CASSLNRDSYEQYF. CDR3 nucleotides: TGTGCCAGCAGCTTGAACAGGGATTCCTACGAGCAGTACTTC.

This chain links TRBV7-9 with TRBJ1-6; the D is unclear. This CDR3 region has 14 residues. Trimming removed 2 bases from V and 6 bases from J, with 8 bases in between. Germline assignment: CDR1 SEHNR and CDR2 FQNEAQ (reference sequence). CDR3 nucleotide sequence: TGTGCCAGCAGCTTAATATTCACTAATTCACCCCTCCACTTT. Translating it yields CASSLIFTNSPLHF.

This chain connects TRBV5-4 to TRBJ2-2, with 10 bases fitting TRBD2. V shed 4 bases and J 5 bases; nucleotides not matched to a gene: 8. Germline V lookup: CDR1 SGHNT, CDR2 YYREEE (reference sequence). The CDR3 contains 16 residues. CDR3 amino acids: CASSVALAGRTGELFF. CDR3 nucleotide sequence: TGTGCCAGCAGCGTAGCACTAGCGGGAAGGACCGGGGAGCTGTTTTTT.